The 23 T cell receptor beta chains in this list originate from one sample, sequenced in a study of blood T cell repertoires in COVID-19. Assay used: immunoSEQ multiplex PCR; TCRdb lists only in-frame clones, some missing. Here the sample spans more than 60,000 clones, about nine tenths being singletons. The sequenced sample consisted of peripheral blood. These receptor sequences come from a woman between 50 and 59 years old with active or convalescent COVID-19.

This chain connects TRBV4-1 to TRBJ1-2; D is unresolved. The CDR3 is 13 residues long. V shed 3 bases and J shed 2 bases, with 7 bases lying between them. Germline CDR1 MGHRA, CDR2 YSYEKL. The CDR3 coding sequence is TGCGCCAGCAGCCAGTCTAGGAACTATGGCTACACCTTC. Its translation is CASSQSRNYGYTF.

J is TRBJ2-7 and V is TRBV5-1; 7 bases line up with TRBD2. Germline loops: CDR1 SGHRS, CDR2 YFSETQ. There are 14 residues in the CDR3. The V and J ends lost 5 bases and 4 bases, in that order; junction bases with no gene match: 9. The CDR3 coding sequence is TGCGCCAGCAGATCTGGACTAGTGGTATACGAGCAGTACTTC. Translated, it gives CASRSGLVVYEQYF.

This chain uses TRBV30 with TRBJ1-2; TRBD1 matches 11 bases. Germline V gene sequence: CDR1 GTSNPN, CDR2 SVGIG (reference sequence). The CDR3 totals 16 residues. V dropped 3 bases and J dropped 3; count of bases not matched to a gene: 9. The CDR3 reads CAWSLEDRGRDYGYTF. CDR3 DNA sequence: TGTGCCTGGAGCTTGGAGGACAGGGGGCGCGACTATGGCTACACCTTC.

This chain uses TRBV25-1 with TRBJ1-6; the D is unclear. V gave up 4 bases and J gave up 6 bases, with 7 bases separating them. Germline V gene data show CDR1 as MGHDK and CDR2 as SYGVNS. There are 13 residues in the CDR3. CDR3 DNA: TGTGCCAGCAGTGCCCGACTTAATTCACCCCTCCACTTT. This gives the protein CASSARLNSPLHF. Full variable domain (remainder filled in from reference TRBV25-1 and TRBJ1-6): EADIYQTPRYLVIGTGKKITLECSQTMGHDKMYWYQQDPGMELHLIHYSYGVNSTEKGDLSSESTVSRIRTEHFPLTLESARPSHTSQYLCASSARLNSPLHFGNGTRLTVT.

This clone was seen more than once but under ten times. This chain joins TRBV6-6 and TRBJ2-3; 12 nucleotides align to TRBD2. With V trimmed by 5 bases and J by 1 base, 7 bases remained unmatched. This CDR3 has 17 amino acids. Germline-derived CDR1 and CDR2 are MNHNY and SVGAGI (reference sequence). The chain's CDR3 is CASSLAGGPPRTDTQYF. The CDR3 DNA reads TGTGCCAGCAGTCTAGCGGGAGGGCCTCCCCGCACAGATACGCAGTATTTT.

The chain recombines TRBV5-4 with TRBJ2-5; TRBD2 matches at 7 bases. The CDR3 length is 14 residues. From germline, CDR1 is SGHNT and CDR2 YYREEE (reference sequence). V lost 2 bases to trimming and J lost 2 bases; unmatched junction nucleotides: 3. CDR3 sequence (DNA): TGTGCCAGCAGCTTTCTAGCGGAGCAAGAGACCCAGTACTTC. The encoded protein is CASSFLAEQETQYF. Full variable domain (missing parts from reference TRBV5-4 and TRBJ2-5): ETGVTQSPTHLIKTRGQQVTLRCSSQSGHNTVSWYQQALGQGPQFIFQYYREEENGRGNFPPRFSGLQFPNYSSELNVNALELDDSALYLCASSFLAEQETQYFGPGTRLLVL.

This chain joins TRBV27 and TRBJ2-7, with D maybe TRBD2 (5 bases). In germline, CDR1 is MNHEY, CDR2 SMNVEV (reference sequence). The CDR3 extends over 13 amino acids. V was trimmed by 5 bases and J by 5 bases, leaving 13 bases between them. Here the CDR3 DNA reads TGTGCCAGCAGTGGGTTGGAGGCGGACGAGCAGTACTTC. This gives the protein CASSGLEADEQYF.

This sequence joins TRBV18 and TRBJ2-5; the D gene is possibly TRBD1 (5 bases). The V gene's germline CDR1 is KGHSH and CDR2 LQKENI. CDR3 size: 13 residues. Between the trimmed V and J ends, which lost 3 bases and 4 bases, there was a span of 9 bases. The CDR3 DNA reads as TGTGCCAGCTCACCGGGTCAGGGAGAGACCCAGTACTTC. The encoded protein is CASSPGQGETQYF. The full variable domain, rest sourced from reference TRBV18 and TRBJ2-5, is NAGVMQNPRHLVRRRGQEARLRCSPMKGHSHVYWYRQLPEEGLKFMVYLQKENIIDESGMPKERFSAEFPKEGPSILRIQQVVRGDSAAYFCASSPGQGETQYFGPGTRLLVL.

The gene calls are TRBV28 and TRBJ1-2; D may be TRBD1 (5 bases). This CDR3 spans 17 amino acids. Looked up from germline, CDR1 is MDHEN and CDR2 is SYDVKM. Trimming shortened V by 5 bases and J by 8 bases, and 27 bases separated the two germline ends. CDR3 in amino acids: CASSHGGGGRTGSGYTF. CDR3 nucleotide sequence: TGTGCCAGCAGTCACGGGGGTGGGGGACGAACCGGTAGCGGCTACACCTTC.

The table lists this clone with a few counts. This chain uses TRBV18 with TRBJ1-6; 7 bases fit TRBD1. The ends lost 4 bases at V and 8 bases at J; junction bases unmatched: 8. The CDR3 consists of 15 residues. Germline V CDR1 and CDR2: KGHSH, LQKENI. As DNA, the CDR3 is TGTGCCAGCTCACGCTCCAGGGGGGCGGATTCACCCCTCCACTTT. Its protein is CASSRSRGADSPLHF.

V is TRBV7-3 and J is TRBJ2-1; D is possibly TRBD1 (5 bases). Germline V lookup: CDR1 SGHTA, CDR2 FQGTGA. Trimming removed 5 bases at V and 8 bases at J, with 13 bases between. The CDR3 covers 13 residues. CDR3 sequence: CASSPGMPDEQFF. CDR3 nucleotide sequence: TGTGCCAGCAGCCCAGGGATGCCGGATGAGCAGTTCTTC.

The chain carries TRBV5-1 and TRBJ1-1; D uncertain. V was trimmed by 1 base and J by 2 bases, leaving 3 bases between them. The CDR3 loop spans 12 amino acids. Looked up from germline, CDR1 is SGHRS and CDR2 is YFSETQ. In DNA, the CDR3 is TGCGCCAGCAGCTTGTCTAACACTGAAGCTTTCTTT. Translation gives CASSLSNTEAFF.

The chain is built from TRBV27 and TRBJ2-7; 15 bases are shared with TRBD2. The CDR3 is made up of 17 amino acids. Germline CDR1 and CDR2: MNHEY and SMNVEV (reference sequence). With 5 bases clipped from V and 3 bases from J, the junction kept 8 bases outside the gene matches. CDR3 amino acids: CASSVGTSGRWIYEQYF. In DNA, the CDR3 is TGTGCCAGCAGTGTCGGGACTAGCGGGAGGTGGATCTACGAGCAGTACTTC.

About this clone: No DNA is shown, since the ends of the CDR3 on it are uncertain; the CDR3 is the one TCRdb lists. The chain joins TRBV4-1 to TRBJ1-2; the D call of TRBD1 is as the table states it, not checked on the DNA. Termini included, the CDR3 measures 17 amino acids. Germline V gene data show CDR1 as MGHRA and CDR2 as YSYEKL. CDR3 sequence reads: CASSQVRARGNNYGYTF.

This clone was counted between two and nine times. The CDR3 loop reads CASSETQDTQYF. DNA for the CDR3: TGCGCCAGCAGCGAAACACAAGATACGCAGTATTTT. The chain links TRBV5-1 to TRBJ2-3; D gene ambiguous. Germline CDR1 SGHRS, CDR2 YFSETQ. The CDR3 consists of 12 residues. V was pared by 4 bases and J by 5 bases, with 8 bases between.

CDR3 loop: CASSLATDYGYTF. The CDR3 DNA reads TGTGCCAGCAGCTTGGCCACGGACTATGGCTACACCTTC. The V gene is TRBV5-6, the J gene TRBJ1-2; D not resolved. Per the germline V gene, CDR1 is SGHDT and CDR2 is YYEEEE. The CDR3 totals 13 residues. V was cut by 0 bases and J by 3 bases, with 6 bases left in between.

The chain links TRBV2 to TRBJ1-2; 7 bases match TRBD1. The CDR3 totals 14 residues. Germline lookup yields CDR1 SNHLY and CDR2 FYNNEI. The V and J ends lost 5 bases and 4 bases, in that order; junction bases with no gene match: 7. CDR3 in DNA: TGTGCCAGCAGTCCAACAGGGGCGATCTATGGCTACACCTTC. Translating it yields CASSPTGAIYGYTF.

The chain carries TRBV9 and TRBJ2-7; D might be TRBD2 (5 bases). The CDR3 has 15 amino acids. CDR1 and CDR2 (germline): SGDLS, YYNGEE. V dropped 0 bases and J dropped 1 base, with 11 bases sitting between them. Written as DNA, the CDR3 is TGTGCCAGCAGCGTAGGCGGGTCCGCTTCCTACGAGCAGTACTTC. Translating gives CASSVGGSASYEQYF. The full variable domain, its missing parts supplied by reference TRBV9 and TRBJ2-7, is DSGVTQTPKHLITATGQRVTLRCSPRSGDLSVYWYQQSLDQGLQFLIQYYNGEERAKGNILERFSAQQFPDLHSELNLSSLELGDSALYFCASSVGGSASYEQYFGPGTRLTVT.

About this clone: At one end, the junction sequence differs from germline, possibly due to a read error. The gene calls are TRBV7-7 and TRBJ2-5; 8 bases align to TRBD1. CDR1 SSHAT and CDR2 FNYEAQ come from the germline V gene (reference sequence). CDR3 length equals 15 residues. The CDR3 loop is CASSLATGVAETQYF. As DNA, the CDR3 is TGTGCTAGCAGCTTAGCGACAGGGGTGGCAGAGACCCAGTACTTC.

The rearrangement uses TRBV7-2 and TRBJ2-5; TRBD1 matches at 7 bases. The junction had 4 bases not matched to a gene; V was cut back by 5 bases and J by 4 bases. The germline V gene encodes CDR1 SGHTA and CDR2 FQGNSA. The length of the CDR3 is 13 residues. Here the CDR3 reads CASSRGLGETQYF. The CDR3 DNA reads as TGTGCCAGCAGCAGGGGGCTTGGAGAGACCCAGTACTTC.

The chain is built from TRBV2 and TRBJ1-5, with D possibly being TRBD1 (6 bases). This CDR3 contains 15 residues. Germline V CDR1 and CDR2: SNHLY, FYNNEI. V lost 2 bases to trimming and J lost 0 bases, with 8 bases between them. As DNA, the CDR3 is TGTGCCAGCAGTGAACTCAGGGGTAGCAATCAGCCCCAGCATTTT. Its protein product is CASSELRGSNQPQHF.

Here the CDR3 reads CASSDQTGDHTQYF. The CDR3 DNA sequence: TGCGCCAGCAGTGACCAAACAGGGGACCATACGCAGTATTTT. The chain links TRBV10-1 to TRBJ2-3; 7 bases agree with TRBD1. The CDR3 extends over 14 amino acids. Germline CDR1 is WNHNN and CDR2 is SYGVQD (reference sequence). The junction had 7 bases not matched to a gene; V was cut back by 3 bases and J by 7 bases.

J is TRBJ1-1 and V is TRBV12-3 or TRBV12-4; no definite D call. V lost 2 bases to trimming and J lost 1 base, with 5 bases between them. The CDR3 is 13 residues long. CDR3 nucleotides: TGTGCCAGCAGTTTATCCCGGAACACTGAAGCTTTCTTT. Its protein product is CASSLSRNTEAFF.